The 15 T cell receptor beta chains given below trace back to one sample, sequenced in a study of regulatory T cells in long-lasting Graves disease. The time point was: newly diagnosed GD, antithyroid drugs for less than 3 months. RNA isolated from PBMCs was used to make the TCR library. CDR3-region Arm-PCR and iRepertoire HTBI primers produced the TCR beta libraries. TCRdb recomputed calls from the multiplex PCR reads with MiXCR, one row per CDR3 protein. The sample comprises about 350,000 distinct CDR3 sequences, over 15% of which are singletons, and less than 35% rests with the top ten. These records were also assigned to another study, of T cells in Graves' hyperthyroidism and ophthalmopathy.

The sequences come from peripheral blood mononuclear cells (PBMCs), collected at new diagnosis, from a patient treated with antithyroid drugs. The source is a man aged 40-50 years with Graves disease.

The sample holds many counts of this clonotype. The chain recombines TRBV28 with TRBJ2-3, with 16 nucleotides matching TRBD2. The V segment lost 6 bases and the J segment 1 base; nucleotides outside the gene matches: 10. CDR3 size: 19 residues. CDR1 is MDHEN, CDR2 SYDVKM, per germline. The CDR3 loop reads CASSSSGLAGGLGTDTQYF. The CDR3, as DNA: TGTGCCAGCAGCTCCTCGGGACTAGCGGGAGGGCTCGGCACAGATACGCAGTATTTT.

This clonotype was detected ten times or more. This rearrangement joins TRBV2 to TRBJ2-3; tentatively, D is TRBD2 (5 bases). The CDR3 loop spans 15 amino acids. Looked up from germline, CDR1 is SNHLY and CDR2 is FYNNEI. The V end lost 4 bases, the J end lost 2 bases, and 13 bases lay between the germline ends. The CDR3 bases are TGTGCCAGCAGTGTAAGCGGCGGCCCCACAGATACGCAGTATTTT. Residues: CASSVSGGPTDTQYF.

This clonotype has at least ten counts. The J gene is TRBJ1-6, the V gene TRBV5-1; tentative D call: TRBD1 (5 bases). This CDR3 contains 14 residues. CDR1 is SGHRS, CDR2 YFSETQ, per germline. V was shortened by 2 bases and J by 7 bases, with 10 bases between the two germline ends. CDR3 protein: CASSFSDRNSPLHF. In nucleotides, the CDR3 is TGCGCCAGCAGCTTTTCCGACAGAAATTCACCCCTCCACTTT.

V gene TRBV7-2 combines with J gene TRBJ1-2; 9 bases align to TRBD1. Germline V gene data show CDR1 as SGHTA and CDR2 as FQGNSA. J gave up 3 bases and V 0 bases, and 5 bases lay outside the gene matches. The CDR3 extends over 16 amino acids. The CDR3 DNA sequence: TGTGCCAGCAGCTTAGCAACAGGGGGCACGTACTATGGCTACACCTTC. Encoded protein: CASSLATGGTYYGYTF.

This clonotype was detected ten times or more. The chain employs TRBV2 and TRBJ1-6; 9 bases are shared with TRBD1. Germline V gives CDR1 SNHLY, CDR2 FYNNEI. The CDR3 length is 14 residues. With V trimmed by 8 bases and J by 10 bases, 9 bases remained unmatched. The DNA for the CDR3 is TGTGCCAGCCACGAGGGGACAGGGAGATCACCCCTCCACTTT. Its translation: CASHEGTGRSPLHF.

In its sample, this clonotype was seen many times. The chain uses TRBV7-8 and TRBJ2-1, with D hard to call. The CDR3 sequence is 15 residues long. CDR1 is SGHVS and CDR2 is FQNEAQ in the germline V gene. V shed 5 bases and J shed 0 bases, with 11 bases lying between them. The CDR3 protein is CASSRVGGSYNEQFF. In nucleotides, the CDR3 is TGTGCCAGCAGCCGGGTGGGTGGCTCCTACAATGAGCAGTTCTTC.

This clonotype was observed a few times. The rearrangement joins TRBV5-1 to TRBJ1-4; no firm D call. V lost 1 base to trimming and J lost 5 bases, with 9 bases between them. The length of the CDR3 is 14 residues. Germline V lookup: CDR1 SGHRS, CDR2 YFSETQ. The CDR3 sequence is CASSLTEDNEKLFF. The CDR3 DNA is TGCGCCAGCAGCTTGACAGAAGACAATGAAAAACTGTTTTTT.

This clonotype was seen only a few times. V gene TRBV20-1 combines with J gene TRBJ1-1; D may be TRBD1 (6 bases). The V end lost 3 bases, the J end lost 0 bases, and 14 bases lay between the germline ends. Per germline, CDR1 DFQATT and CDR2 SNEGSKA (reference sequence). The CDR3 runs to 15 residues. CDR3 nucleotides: TGCAGTGCTAGTCAGGGCTGGGACATGAACACTGAAGCTTTCTTT. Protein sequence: CSASQGWDMNTEAFF.

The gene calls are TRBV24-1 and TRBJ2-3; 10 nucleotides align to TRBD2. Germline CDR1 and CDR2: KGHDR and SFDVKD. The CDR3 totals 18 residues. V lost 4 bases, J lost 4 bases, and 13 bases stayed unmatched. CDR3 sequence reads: CATSDSGLAAGGADTQYF. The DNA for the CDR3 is TGTGCCACCAGTGACTCCGGACTAGCGGCGGGAGGCGCAGATACGCAGTATTTT.

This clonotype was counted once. CDR3 nucleotide sequence: TGTGCCAGCAGTTTCGGACAGGGCGGCACGAACACTGAAGCTTTCTTT. It specifies CASSFGQGGTNTEAFF. The genes are TRBV12-3 or TRBV12-4 and TRBJ1-1, with 8 bases matching TRBD1. Trimming at V came to 3 bases and at J to 1 base, leaving 7 bases not matched to a gene. The CDR3 consists of 16 residues.

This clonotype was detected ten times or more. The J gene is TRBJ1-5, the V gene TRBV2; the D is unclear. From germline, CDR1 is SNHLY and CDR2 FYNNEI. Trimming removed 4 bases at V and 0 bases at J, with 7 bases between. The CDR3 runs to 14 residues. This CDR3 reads CASSGGNSNQPQHF. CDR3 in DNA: TGTGCCAGCAGTGGAGGGAATAGCAATCAGCCCCAGCATTTT.

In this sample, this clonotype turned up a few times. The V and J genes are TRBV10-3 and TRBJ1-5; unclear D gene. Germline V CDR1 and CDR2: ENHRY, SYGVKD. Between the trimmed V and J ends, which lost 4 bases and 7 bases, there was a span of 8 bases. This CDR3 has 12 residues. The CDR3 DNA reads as TGTGCCATCAGTGCTCCAGCCCAGCCCCAGCATTTT. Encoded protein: CAISAPAQPQHF.

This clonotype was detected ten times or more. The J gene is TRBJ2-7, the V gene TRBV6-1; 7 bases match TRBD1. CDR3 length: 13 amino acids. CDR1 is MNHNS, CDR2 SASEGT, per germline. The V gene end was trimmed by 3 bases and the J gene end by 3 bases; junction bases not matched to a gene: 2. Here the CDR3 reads CASSDRDSYEQYF. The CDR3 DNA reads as TGTGCCAGCAGTGACCGGGACAGCTACGAGCAGTACTTC.

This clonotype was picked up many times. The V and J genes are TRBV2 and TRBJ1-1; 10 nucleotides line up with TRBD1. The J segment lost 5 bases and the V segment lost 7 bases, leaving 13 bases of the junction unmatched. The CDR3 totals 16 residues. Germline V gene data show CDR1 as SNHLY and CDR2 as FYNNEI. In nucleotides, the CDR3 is TGTGCCAGCACCGGGGGGACAGGGGCGAGGGGAACTGAAGCTTTCTTT. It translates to CASTGGTGARGTEAFF.

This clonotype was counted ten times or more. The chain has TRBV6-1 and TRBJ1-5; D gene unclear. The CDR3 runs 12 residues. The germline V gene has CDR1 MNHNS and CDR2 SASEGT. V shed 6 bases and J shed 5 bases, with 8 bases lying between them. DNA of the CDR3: TGTGCCAGCAGCGCAAGGGATCAGCCCCAGCATTTT. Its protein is CASSARDQPQHF.